The sequence of this TCR beta chain was determined in a study of cytomegalovirus exposure and HLA in healthy donors (dated by TCRdb to between 2016 and 2019). With regard to the full study: In an earlier analysis of 550 to 750 of the donors, less than 350 Gb of sequence data and just under 120 million unique TCR beta sequences from about 179 million T cells were reported. About 320 gigabases of sequencing data and approximately 85 million unique TCR sequences were included in an early release covering roughly 600 HLA-typed donors. The genetic ancestry cluster associated with self-reported Caucasian donors included about four fifths of the approximately 430 genotyped donors. The aim of the study was to test whether cataloging public T cell receptors could identify signatures of past pathogen exposure. The study used immunosequencing to profile the T cell repertoires of 666 subjects and linked those repertoires to cytomegalovirus serostatus. A separate validation cohort of 90 to 150 different subjects was used in addition to the 666-subject first cohort. To predict cytomegalovirus infection status, the study combined high-throughput TCR immunosequencing, statistical association of individual TCRs with disease status, and machine learning. To study patterns of TCR occurrence, a later analysis re-analyzed previously published TCR beta repertoires from 666 donors and added high-resolution HLA genotyping. Rather than drawing on any new phenotypic data, the later analysis identified candidate immune exposures from TCR beta sequences and the way those sequences occurred across donors. To decide whether each TCR beta V gene segment behaved as functional or pseudogenic, an earlier analysis of some 570 of the donors relied on high-throughput TCR beta sequencing. Donor age, sex, ethnicity and CMV serostatus were compiled together with the repertoire data. A later genetic analysis took genome-wide SNP genotypes for about 65% of the roughly 670 donors and used that subset as a discovery cohort. All discovery cohort repertoires had been generated on a single sequencing platform. Both class I and class II loci were covered by HLA typing, at four-digit resolution. Typing coverage varied by locus: roughly 620-630 donors for A, B, C, DRB1 and DQB1; 500 to 550 for DQA1; 606 for DPA1; approximately 450 for DPB1. Roughly five DR-DQ haplotypes were treated as single units for association and clustering because of strong linkage in the cohort. Among about 400 genotyped donors of the cohort, an average of approximately 200,000 unique TCR beta nucleotide sequences was sequenced per donor, of which about 18% were non-productive. Paper-wide results and their limitations: A later analysis reported that several top co-occurrence clusters appeared linked to parvovirus B19, influenza, CMV and Epstein-Barr virus. Most CMV-associated TCR beta chains appeared to be HLA-restricted in a later analysis, and the HLA associations seemed to be driven largely by CMV exposure. Immune exposure information for the cohort was limited to CMV serostatus. V-gene and J-gene trimming of TCR beta chains was associated with a missense DCLRE1C variant in a later genetic analysis, and the association was replicated in an independent cohort. The presence/absence analyses assumed that sequencing depth was roughly uniform across donors, and that assumption may not be true. Broadly in line with IMGT annotations, most TCR beta V segments showed up in productive rearrangements about 87% or about 30% of the time in an earlier analysis of 587 of the donors. Most TCR sequences were seen in very few donors, while some public TCRs were found in many individuals. When HLA alleles, especially DR and DQ, strongly co-occurred, attributing TCR associations to individual alleles was difficult. Some IMGT-functional V segments, including TRBV6-2 and TRBV6-3, could not be told apart with the 87-base-pair reads, so those segments were excluded. Because HLA typing was missing for some donors at each locus, association tests included only the typed subset. This cohort had only TCR beta chains sequenced, and the lack of alpha or paired-chain data limited which features could be detected. The classifier was reported to diagnose cytomegalovirus status with high specificity and sensitivity in both the original cohort and the validation cohort. A further reported finding was that TCR beta sequences accurately predicted the HLA-A and HLA-B alleles for most subjects in the first cohort. Because counts were too low, approximately 18 rarely observed V segments, including chromosome 9 orphons, were excluded from the earlier analysis of about 500 of the donors. A cluster of highly shared sequence variants was judged likely to represent a technical artifact of the sequencing pipeline. In a later analysis, 16,951 TCR beta sequences were associated with specific HLA alleles at a false discovery rate of 0.05. The study listed 164 TCR beta chains as associated with cytomegalovirus. According to a later genetic analysis, donors in an Asian-associated ancestry cluster had fewer N-insertions in productive TCRs than the roughly 670-donor mean. In vitro tests confirmed that a few of the cytomegalovirus-associated TCR beta chains recognize cytomegalovirus antigens. The authors suggested that the approach could potentially be generalized to other disease states and immunological phenotypes. In a later analysis, TCR association rates were found to vary across HLA loci, with the most associated TCRs seen for DRB1 alleles and the fewest for HLA-C alleles. In a later analysis, HLA-associated TCR beta chains were found to be more clonally expanded and to have lower generation probabilities than equally common non-associated chains. Correlated functional status among segregating V segments might reflect linkage disequilibrium, but an unknown experimental factor could not be ruled out.

Libraries were made using the immunoSEQ multiplex PCR assay. A mixture of 60 forward primers for TCR Vbeta segments and 13 reverse primers for TCR Jbeta segments was used in the multiplex PCR. A multiplex PCR assay on genomic DNA amplified the CDR3 region of rearranged TCR beta genes. On the Illumina HiSeq System, the amplified TCR beta libraries were sequenced as 87-base-pair reads. In the original analysis: A later analysis counted about 80 million unique TCR beta chains across the 666 repertoires, and roughly 11 million of these chains were shared by at least two donors. Raw reads were error-corrected and collapsed into unique sequences by a nearest-neighbor algorithm in which closely related sequences were merged to remove PCR and sequencing errors. Alignment of CDR3 sequences to IMGT reference sequences was used to assign V, D and J gene segments. Each retained sequence needed at least a six-nucleotide match to both a V gene segment and a J gene segment. Rearrangements were called productive when the CDR3 lacked stop codons and stayed in frame with V and J; all others were non-productive. CDR3 was defined according to IMGT convention as the region running from the second conserved V-encoded cysteine to the conserved J-encoded phenylalanine. The earlier analysis of a few hundred of the donors excluded sequences that lacked an unambiguous match to a single V gene segment. An earlier analysis of some 500 of the donors classified V segments as functional when productive rearrangements were above 56.7% and as segregating when the standard deviation between donors was above 5%. To diagnose cytomegalovirus status from the catalog of TCR beta chain sequences, a statistical classification framework was built. V and J gene assignment, in a later analysis, came from comparing TCR nucleotide sequences with IMGT/GENE-DB human TR gene sequences. In a later analysis, CDR3 sequences and most-parsimonious VDJ recombination scenarios were assigned using the TCRdist pipeline. In a later analysis, every TCR beta chain was defined by the combination of its CDR3 amino acid sequence and its V-gene family, and reads without a unique V-gene family were dropped. A later analysis removed 550 to 650 highly shared, low-generation-probability nucleotide sequences to deal with suspected cross-contamination and a sequencing artifact. In a later analysis, a clonal expansion index for each public chain was calculated from normalized within-repertoire ranks of inferred template counts. In a later analysis, generation probabilities were computed with a VDJ recombination model fitted to out-of-frame rearrangements, and the resulting probabilities were checked against IGoR. In a later analysis, TCR-TCR, TCR-HLA and TCR-CMV co-occurrence was scored with hypergeometric tests, and a repertoire-size bias correction was applied to TCR pairs. In a later analysis, false discovery rates were estimated by permuting HLA or CMV assignments 20 times. In a later analysis, co-occurring TCRs were grouped using DBSCAN, and TCRdist sequence similarity was added for clustering within HLA-allele-positive subsets. For co-occurrence clustering, repertoires with fewer than 30,000 or more than 120,000 public chains were excluded, along with roughly 5 repertoires with anomalous nucleotide sharing. TCRdb stores this immuneACCESS table with in-frame sequences only. Part of the clones is absent; in the studies checked, under half of the shortfall reflects unresolved V genes, and no reason is known for the rest. D and trimming were read from the DNA, whereas the V and J calls and clone size are those reported in that table. The sample contains 160,000 or so clones, approximately 72% of them found a single time. 2% to 2.5% of the sample belongs to the ten largest clones.

This clone was counted between two and nine times. No cognate antigen has been identified for it. Base qualities were left out, and no much larger clone turns up one base away. In total, approximately 700 healthy bone marrow donors made up the cohort. All cohort members were sampled while nominally healthy, although unrecorded immune exposures were likely present. Of the roughly 720 cohort members, approximately 280 had positive CMV serostatus and 350 to 450 had negative CMV serostatus, and CMV serostatus was not recorded for the donor. A peripheral blood sample was collected from each donor, and TCR beta sequencing was performed on peripheral blood mononuclear cells. The Qiagen DNeasy Blood Extraction Kit was used to extract genomic DNA from the blood cell samples. The germline V gene specifies SGHTA as CDR1 and FQGNSA as CDR2. The CDR3, from cysteine to phenylalanine, totals 13 residues. Only the CDR3 DNA is retained, 39 bases long and in frame from the first base. Trimming at the junction amounts to 6 bases on V and 3 bases on J, and the germline ends lie 8 bases apart.

The sequence links TRBV7-2 to TRBJ1-4, with TRBD1 as a weak D call on 6 bases. The TCR comes from a human donor in good health. Sequencing input: PBMCs. The CDR3 in this case is CASRDSSNEKLFF. The nucleotide sequence is given as TGTGCCAGCAGGGACAGCTCTAATGAAAAACTGTTTTTT.